These 31 T cell receptor beta chains were sequenced from one sample in a study of tumor and adjacent non-tumor tissue in lung cancer. TCRbeta libraries were built with three rounds of nested PCR, modified from ARM-PCR. From the multiplex PCR reads, TCRdb called clonotypes with MiXCR, one entry per CDR3 protein. Here the sample spans more than 75,000 distinct CDR3 sequences, around 70% being singletons. The template was RNA from unsorted bulk tissue. Sample: lung tumor tissue. The receptors originated from a woman aged 70-85 years with non-small cell lung cancer.

Note on this clonotype: The junction departs from germline at one end; a sequencing error may be responsible. The chain uses TRBV29-1 and TRBJ1-4; D gene unclear. This CDR3 spans 12 amino acids. Germline loops: CDR1 SQVTM, CDR2 ANQGSEA. CDR3 DNA: TGCTGCGTAGCAATAGGGCTAGAAAAACTGTTTTTT. It is translated as CCVAIGLEKLFF.

On this clonotype itself: This CDR3 is missing its conserved last phenylalanine or tryptophan, likely due to a read error. This chain uses TRBV11-1 with TRBJ2-1, with D possibly TRBD2 on 6 matching bases. From germline, CDR1 is SGHAT and CDR2 FQDESV (reference sequence). This CDR3 spans 16 amino acids. Trimming cost V 3 bases and J 4 bases, with 16 bases left between them. In nucleotides, the CDR3 is TGTGCCAGCAGCTTGGCCCTAGCGAGCCTGTACAATGAGCAGTTCATC. Residues: CASSLALASLYNEQFI.

Notes on this clonotype: The germline gene is not matched at one end of the junction; a read error may be the cause. The chain links TRBV20-1 to TRBJ1-5; TRBD1 might be the D (6 bases). This CDR3 has 16 residues. Germline V gene lookup returns CDR1 DFQATT and CDR2 SNEGSKA (reference sequence). CDR3 DNA: TGCATTGCTAGATCCGGTGGGGGCTATAGCAATCAGCCCCAGCATTTT. This codes for CIARSGGGYSNQPQHF.

This clonotype has only a few counts. This may come from a read error, since a much larger clone is one base off. This chain connects TRBV5-5 to TRBJ1-1, with D perhaps matching TRBD1 (5 bases). CDR1 and CDR2 from the germline V gene are SGHKS and YYEKEE (reference sequence). This CDR3 spans 15 amino acids. Here the CDR3 DNA reads TGTACCAGCAGCCGTCTACTCCAGGGAAACGGTGAAGCTTTCTTT. Translating it yields CTSSRLLQGNGEAFF.

This clonotype was counted a single time. The rearrangement uses TRBV5-1 and TRBJ2-7, with D possibly matching TRBD2 (6 bases). Trimming took off 10 bases at V and 6 bases at J, with 14 bases between the two ends. CDR1 and CDR2 (germline): SGHRS, YFSETQ. The CDR3 spans 11 residues. DNA for the CDR3: TGCGCCTGCGGGACTTCGCGCGAGCAGTACTTC. As protein: CACGTSREQYF.

Worth noting for this clonotype: The germline gene is not matched at one end of the junction; a read error may be the cause. The chain recombines TRBV6-5 with TRBJ1-2, with D perhaps matching TRBD1 (6 bases). Per the germline V gene, CDR1 is MNHEY and CDR2 is SVGAGI. The CDR3 contains 15 residues. The CDR3 region is CACSHRTEINYGYAF. The CDR3 nucleotides read TGTGCCTGCAGCCACCGGACAGAAATTAACTATGGCTACGCCTTC.

The genes are TRBV12-3 or TRBV12-4 and TRBJ2-7, with 7 nucleotides matching TRBD2. CDR3 length: 16 residues. Trimming removed 5 bases from V and 5 bases from J; junction bases left unmatched: 15. This CDR3 is CASSLVGGLRYHEQYF. CDR3 bases: TGTGCCAGCAGTCTAGTGGGGGGGTTGCGCTACCACGAGCAGTACTTC.

Regarding this clonotype: The junction and the germline gene differ at one end; a read error may be behind it. The genes are TRBV29-1 and TRBJ2-7; possibly TRBD1 for D (6 bases). Germline assignment: CDR1 SQVTM and CDR2 ANQGSEA. The CDR3 runs to 12 residues. DNA for the CDR3: TGCATCGTTAATGGGGACAACTACGAGCAGTACTTC. As protein: CIVNGDNYEQYF.

In the case of this clonotype: Because it lacks the conserved phenylalanine or tryptophan at the end, this CDR3 is likely a read error. The V call is TRBV5-5, the J call TRBJ2-6; perhaps TRBD1 as D (5 bases). The germline V gene encodes CDR1 SGHKS and CDR2 YYEKEE (reference sequence). The CDR3 is made up of 15 amino acids. CDR3 bases: TGTGCCAGCAGCACCGGTTTCTCTGGGGCTAACGTCCTGACTTTG. Translation gives CASSTGFSGANVLTL.

Comments on this clonotype: Its ends do not fully match the called genes, so a read error is possible. J is TRBJ2-7 and V is TRBV12-3 or TRBV12-4, with 7 nucleotides matching TRBD1. The CDR3 is made up of 13 amino acids. Here the CDR3 reads CASTWTGSYEEYF. The CDR3 nucleotides read TGTGCCAGCACCTGGACAGGCTCCTACGAGGAGTACTTC.

The genes are TRBV6-2 or TRBV6-3 and TRBJ2-7, with 8 bases identical to TRBD2. J lost 6 bases, V lost 10 bases, and 11 bases had no gene match. Per germline, CDR1 MNHEY and CDR2 SVGEGT. This CDR3 is 13 amino acids long. In nucleotides, the CDR3 is TGTGCCAACTGTCGACCAGCGGGAGTCGAGCAGTACTTC. As protein: CANCRPAGVEQYF.

To note about this clonotype: At one boundary the junction diverges from the germline segment, which might be a read error. The chain combines TRBV12-3 or TRBV12-4 with TRBJ2-3; D is possibly TRBD1 (5 bases). The CDR3 consists of 13 residues. CDR3 nucleotide sequence: TGTGCCAGCAATTTGGGCAGGGCGGATACGCTGTATTTT. Translation gives CASNLGRADTLYF.

As regards this clonotype: One junction end does not reproduce the germline sequence, and a read error may be involved. The chain is built from TRBV5-6 and TRBJ2-2; 9 bases are a match to TRBD1. Per germline, CDR1 SGHDT and CDR2 YYEEEE. CDR3 size: 15 residues. The CDR3 nucleotides read TGTGCCAACAGCTTGACAGGGGGTTGGATCGGGGAGCTGTTTTTT. Its translation is CANSLTGGWIGELFF.

This clonotype was recorded at least ten times. The chain employs TRBV13 and TRBJ2-7, with 10 positions matching TRBD2. The germline gives CDR1 PRHDT, CDR2 FYEKMQ (reference sequence). Trimming at V came to 0 bases and at J to 6 bases, leaving 5 bases not matched to a gene. The CDR3 has 15 amino acids. DNA of the CDR3: TGTGCCAGCAGCTTAGGGAGTAGCGGGAGGACCGAGCAGTACTTC. This gives the protein CASSLGSSGRTEQYF.

To note about this clonotype: Mismatch with germline at one junction end may stem from a read error. The chain links TRBV11-2 to TRBJ2-1; 7 nucleotides match TRBD2. CDR3 size: 15 residues. Germline CDR1 is SGHAT and CDR2 is FQNNGV. Here the CDR3 reads CASSLVGGSSHEQIF. The CDR3 region has the DNA TGTGCCAGCAGCTTAGTGGGGGGGTCTAGTCATGAACAGATCTTC.

In its sample, this clonotype was seen many times. This chain connects TRBV6-5 to TRBJ1-5, with a possible D match to TRBD1 (5 bases). The length of the CDR3 is 12 residues. Germline loops: CDR1 MNHEY, CDR2 SVGAGI. V was pared by 7 bases and J by 4 bases, with 8 bases between. The CDR3 DNA reads TGTGCCAGCAAAGGGGTGAATCAGCCCCAGCATTTT. Protein product: CASKGVNQPQHF.

As for this clonotype: Since a much larger clone is just one base distant, this may be a read error. This chain joins TRBV13 and TRBJ2-7, with a weak D call TRBD1 (5 bases). Per germline, CDR1 PRHDT and CDR2 FYEKMQ (reference sequence). The ends were cut back, 5 bases at V and 7 bases at J, with 18 bases in the middle. This CDR3 region has 14 residues. CDR3 protein: CASSLKGRVREQYF. DNA for the CDR3: TGTGCCAGCAGCCTAAAGGGCAGGGTGCGGGAGCAGTACTTC.

The V gene is TRBV11-1, the J gene TRBJ2-1; TRBD2 aligns across 7 bases. CDR1 and CDR2 (germline): SGHAT, FQDESV (reference sequence). Germline trimming cut 4 bases from V and 8 bases from J; bases unmatched to any gene: 11. This CDR3 comprises 15 residues. The CDR3 sequence: CASSSSGGSDYEQFF. Here the CDR3 DNA reads TGTGCCAGCAGCTCTAGCGGAGGGTCCGATTATGAGCAGTTCTTC.

Regarding this clonotype: Since no conserved phenylalanine or tryptophan closes the CDR3, a read error is the likely cause. The chain employs TRBV12-3 or TRBV12-4 and TRBJ2-7; 7 nucleotides line up with TRBD1. The CDR3 has 13 residues. The CDR3 DNA is TGTACCAGCACACGACAGGGCCCCTACGAGCAGTACCTC. Its translation: CTSTRQGPYEQYL.

CDR3 in amino acids: CASSETGGESSKRYF. The CDR3 DNA reads as TGTGCCAGCAGTGAAACGGGTGGGGAGTCGTCCAAGCGGTACTTC. The J gene is TRBJ2-7, the V gene TRBV6-1, with D possibly matching TRBD2 (5 bases). The CDR3 length is 15 residues. Germline values: CDR1 MNHNS, CDR2 SASEGT. The V and J ends lost 2 bases and 12 bases respectively, with 23 bases between them.

The genes are TRBV5-1 and TRBJ1-1, with a weak D call TRBD1 (6 bases). The germline V and J ends were trimmed by 0 bases and 4 bases, with 7 bases remaining between them. The CDR3 loop spans 13 amino acids. The germline gives CDR1 SGHRS, CDR2 YFSETQ. The DNA of the CDR3 is TGCGCCAGCAGCTTGGCGACAGGCACTGAAGCTTTCTTT. Protein product: CASSLATGTEAFF.

Concerning this clonotype: Mismatch with germline at one junction end may stem from a read error. The chain couples TRBV12-3 or TRBV12-4 to TRBJ2-1, with D perhaps TRBD2 (6 bases). This CDR3 comprises 16 residues. DNA of the CDR3: TGCGCCAGCAGTGGGCCAGCGGGCACTTCCTACAATGAGCAGTTCTTC. Protein: CASSGPAGTSYNEQFF.

Details on this clonotype: One end of the junction fails to match germline, which may point to a read error. The rearrangement joins TRBV6-5 to TRBJ1-1, with 8 bases lining up with TRBD1. The CDR3 runs 17 residues. Germline V CDR1 and CDR2: MNHEY, SVGAGI. DNA of the CDR3: TGTGCCAGCAGTTATTCTCGGACAGGGAGATTGAACACTGAAGCTCTCTTT. It codes for CASSYSRTGRLNTEALF.

With respect to this clonotype: One end of the junction is discordant with germline, which a read error may explain. The V gene is TRBV6-1, the J gene TRBJ2-4, with unresolved D. The CDR3 extends over 18 amino acids. Germline lookup yields CDR1 MNHNS and CDR2 SASEGT. CDR3 sequence reads: CASSERGDSPLYKNIQCF. In nucleotides, the CDR3 is TGTGCCAGCAGTGAGCGTGGCGACTCCCCATTATACAAAAACATTCAGTGCTTC.

This clonotype was seen ten or more times. The chain links TRBV7-2 to TRBJ1-5; TRBD1 aligns across 7 bases. With V trimmed by 5 bases and J by 5 bases, 12 bases remained unmatched. CDR1 SGHTA and CDR2 FQGNSA come from the germline V gene. CDR3 length: 16 amino acids. CDR3 protein: CASSPQTGFPDQPQHF. The CDR3 DNA follows: TGTGCCAGCAGCCCCCAGACAGGGTTTCCGGATCAGCCCCAGCATTTT.

This clonotype was seen a few times. The V and J genes are TRBV5-1 and TRBJ2-7; possibly TRBD2 for D (5 bases). The CDR3 extends over 19 amino acids. V was shortened by 0 bases and J by 1 base, with 23 bases between the two germline ends. CDR1 is SGHRS and CDR2 is YFSETQ in the germline V gene. CDR3 nucleotide sequence: TGCGCCAGCAGCTTGGCGGCTCGGGGTGGGGTAGGGAAATCCTACGAGCAGTACTTC. Translated: CASSLAARGGVGKSYEQYF.

Of note for this clonotype: Lacking the conserved final phenylalanine or tryptophan, this CDR3 likely reflects a read error. It is unclear where the CDR3 begins or ends on the DNA, so no DNA is shown, and the CDR3 is as TCRdb lists it. The J gene is TRBJ2-7, the V gene TRBV29-1; the D segment call TRBD1 is taken from the table without a DNA check. Germline V gene data show CDR1 as SQVTM and CDR2 as ANQGSEA. Termini included, the CDR3 measures 14 amino acids. The CDR3 reads CSVVVGALGDEHYL.

With respect to this clonotype: A junction boundary mismatches the germline segment, possibly from a read error. The chain is built from TRBV6-1 and TRBJ2-5, with 11 bases that match TRBD1. CDR3 length: 17 amino acids. Germline loops: CDR1 MNHNS, CDR2 SASEGT. CDR3 sequence (DNA): TGTGCCGGAAGCAGGGACAGGGGGTTCGGACTCCAAAAGACCCAGTACTTC. Translating it yields CAGSRDRGFGLQKTQYF.

This clonotype was detected a few times. It may be a read error: a sequence one base away is much more abundant. This chain uses TRBV28 with TRBJ2-7; D gene uncertain. The V gene's germline CDR1 is MDHEN and CDR2 SYDVKM. With 6 bases removed from V and 2 bases from J, the gap between germline ends came to 17 bases. This CDR3 contains 15 residues. CDR3 in DNA: TGTGCCAGCAGGTCCCTGTGGAGTGGCCCCTACGAGCAGTACTTC. As protein: CASRSLWSGPYEQYF.

The table lists this clonotype with a few counts. This sequence may be a read error, since a much larger clone differs from it by one base. As DNA, the CDR3 is TGCGCCAGCAACTGGAGCTCCTACGAGCAGTACTTC. Translation: CASNWSSYEQYF. The chain carries TRBV5-1 and TRBJ2-7, with D unresolved. CDR3 length: 12 amino acids. Germline V CDR1 and CDR2: SGHRS, YFSETQ. Between the trimmed V and J ends, which lost 6 bases and 0 bases, there was a span of 7 bases.

Turning to this clonotype: A read error may explain this, as a much larger clone is one base away. V and J are TRBV14 and TRBJ2-5; the D is unclear. The length of the CDR3 is 11 residues. Germline loops: CDR1 SGHDN, CDR2 FVKESK. Trimming stripped 9 bases from V and 3 bases from J, with 8 bases between. CDR3 sequence (DNA): TGTGCCAGAAGACAAGAAGAGACCCAGTACTTC. It codes for CARRQEETQYF.